This T cell receptor beta chain was sequenced in a study of shared clonotypes between healthy human individuals. Study in general: CD4 naive cells filled three plates per donor, CD4 memory three, CD8 naive two and CD8 memory one. Broader study findings: The sharing of roughly 5% of naive CD4 clonotypes was seen across a few donors.

Sorted-subset replicate PCRs used 150 to 250 ng of genomic DNA. This amount corresponded to 30,000 to 35,000 T cell genomes. Study processing details: ImmunoSEQ only sent back junction sequences with no quality scores, so filtering was done differently. TCRdb keeps only in-frame clones here, not all; method: immunoSEQ multiplex PCR. From that table come the V and J calls and clone size; the DNA was used to work out D and trimming. Of 2 million to 2.5 million clones detected, 80% to 95% appear once; the ten largest clones hold around 0.35%. Details on this clone: What it recognizes is unknown.

Per germline, CDR1 SGHTA and CDR2 FQGNSA. The CDR3 spans 14 residues. Trimming left V 5 bases short and J 8 bases short, with 16 bases between. Sequencing used naive CD4+ T cells from PBMCs. Documented subset: CD45RA+ positively selected. J is TRBJ2-1 and V is TRBV7-2, with D maybe TRBD2 (6 bases). This TCR was sampled from a man aged 18 to 30 in good health. Some clones in this sample may be carry-over from other donors' samples. The CDR3 is CASSIRRARDEQFF. In DNA, the CDR3 is TGTGCCAGCAGCATCAGGAGGGCCCGCGATGAGCAGTTCTTC.